A selection of T cell receptor beta chains follows, all from one sample in a study of T cell responses to AZD1222 COVID-19 vaccine. TCRdb keeps only in-frame clones here, not all; method: immunoSEQ multiplex PCR. The sample records around 110,000 clones, around 90% being singletons. The starting material was peripheral blood, obtained on day 0 of AZD1222 vaccination. All receptors come from an adult in good health. Each CDR3 is given with its conserved first and last residue. D genes are given only for firm matches. Clone size is stated in some rows and not others, as once, few, many or a class when expanded.

CDR3aa: CASSLARTVPYEQYF; CDR3nt: TGTGCCAGCAGCTTAGCTAGGACAGTTCCCTACGAGCAGTACTTC; v_gene: TRBV7-9; d_gene: -; abundance: -; j_gene: TRBJ2-7
CDR3aa: CASSYVLAGEETQYF; CDR3nt: TGTGCCAGCAGTTATGTACTAGCGGGAGAAGAGACCCAGTACTTC; v_gene: TRBV6-2/TRBV6-3; d_gene: TRBD2; abundance: once; j_gene: TRBJ2-5
CDR3aa: CASSFSAGEGPQHF; CDR3nt: TGTGCCAGCAGCTTTTCGGCCGGGGAGGGGCCCCAGCATTTT; v_gene: TRBV5-5; d_gene: -; abundance: -; j_gene: TRBJ1-5
CDR3aa: CASSPLCAGGPYEQYF; CDR3nt: TGTGCCAGCAGCCCTCTATGCGCGGGAGGGCCCTACGAGCAGTACTTC; v_gene: TRBV12-1; d_gene: -; abundance: -; j_gene: TRBJ2-7
CDR3aa: CASSEARGNQPQHF; CDR3nt: TGTGCCAGCAGTGAAGCCAGGGGCAATCAGCCCCAGCATTTT; v_gene: TRBV6-1; d_gene: -; abundance: -; j_gene: TRBJ1-5
CDR3aa: CASSPRGFKSYEQYF; CDR3nt: TGTGCCAGCAGCCCCAGGGGCTTCAAGTCCTACGAGCAGTACTTC; v_gene: TRBV28; d_gene: -; abundance: -; j_gene: TRBJ2-7
CDR3aa: CASSITEMNTEAFF; CDR3nt: TGTGCCAGTAGTATTACAGAGATGAACACTGAAGCTTTCTTT; v_gene: TRBV19; d_gene: -; abundance: -; j_gene: TRBJ1-1
CDR3aa: CASSEAYNQPQHF; CDR3nt: TGTGCCAGCAGTGAAGCCTATAATCAGCCCCAGCATTTT; v_gene: TRBV25-1; d_gene: -; abundance: -; j_gene: TRBJ1-5
CDR3aa: CASSLAFRDRFETQYF; CDR3nt: TGTGCCAGCAGCTTAGCTTTCCGGGACAGGTTTGAGACCCAGTACTTC; v_gene: TRBV7-9; d_gene: TRBD1; abundance: -; j_gene: TRBJ2-5
CDR3aa: CASSRESREVNF; CDR3nt: TGTGCCAGCAGCCGCGAATCGCGGGAGGTAAACTTC; v_gene: TRBV7-9; d_gene: TRBD2; abundance: -; j_gene: TRBJ2-7
CDR3aa: CASSLEVTRTGDEQFF; CDR3nt: TGTGCCAGCAGCTTGGAAGTGACTCGTACCGGCGATGAGCAGTTCTTC; v_gene: TRBV5-6; d_gene: -; abundance: -; j_gene: TRBJ2-1
CDR3aa: CASSLRGVQETQYF; CDR3nt: TGTGCCAGCAGCTTGAGAGGGGTCCAAGAGACCCAGTACTTC; v_gene: TRBV5-6; d_gene: -; abundance: once; j_gene: TRBJ2-5
CDR3aa: CASSLEGSGSYEQYF; CDR3nt: TGTGCCAGCAGCTTGGAAGGTAGCGGATCCTACGAGCAGTACTTC; v_gene: TRBV5-4; d_gene: -; abundance: -; j_gene: TRBJ2-7
CDR3aa: CASSPSRDAGNTIYF; CDR3nt: TGTGCCAGCTCACCGAGCAGGGATGCTGGAAACACCATATATTTT; v_gene: TRBV18; d_gene: -; abundance: once; j_gene: TRBJ1-3
CDR3aa: CASSYPHLRLAGDNEQFF; CDR3nt: TGTGCCAGCAGTTACCCTCACCTTCGACTAGCGGGGGACAATGAGCAGTTCTTC; v_gene: TRBV6-2/TRBV6-3; d_gene: TRBD2; abundance: -; j_gene: TRBJ2-1
CDR3aa: CASSVSGTGRQEQFF; CDR3nt: TGTGCCAGCAGCGTCTCCGGGACAGGGCGACAGGAGCAGTTCTTC; v_gene: TRBV9; d_gene: TRBD1; abundance: -; j_gene: TRBJ2-1
CDR3aa: CASSLAGRLEQYF; CDR3nt: TGTGCCAGCAGCTTAGCGGGGAGGCTCGAGCAGTACTTC; v_gene: TRBV5-4; d_gene: TRBD2; abundance: -; j_gene: TRBJ2-7
CDR3aa: CASSLAGSYEQYF; CDR3nt: TGTGCCAGCAGCTTGGCGGGCTCCTACGAGCAGTACTTC; v_gene: TRBV5-5; d_gene: -; abundance: few; j_gene: TRBJ2-7
CDR3aa: CASSQDWQGAGYGYTF; CDR3nt: TGCGCCAGCAGCCAAGATTGGCAGGGGGCAGGCTATGGCTACACCTTC; v_gene: TRBV4-3; d_gene: TRBD1; abundance: -; j_gene: TRBJ1-2
CDR3aa: CASSSRLAGTSYEQYF; CDR3nt: TGTGCCAGCAGTTCAAGACTAGCGGGGACCTCCTACGAGCAGTACTTC; v_gene: TRBV6-2/TRBV6-3; d_gene: TRBD2; abundance: -; j_gene: TRBJ2-7
CDR3aa: CASSLRAGTNSPLHF; CDR3nt: TGTGCCAGCAGCCTCCGCGCGGGGACTAATTCACCCCTCCACTTT; v_gene: TRBV14; d_gene: -; abundance: -; j_gene: TRBJ1-6
CDR3aa: CASTRDGLYGYTF; CDR3nt: TGCGCCAGCACCAGGGACGGACTCTATGGCTACACCTTC; v_gene: TRBV10-2; d_gene: -; abundance: -; j_gene: TRBJ1-2
CDR3aa: CASSPSGTTQFF; CDR3nt: TGTGCCAGCAGTCCTAGCGGGACGACGCAGTTCTTC; v_gene: TRBV12-3/TRBV12-4; d_gene: TRBD2; abundance: -; j_gene: TRBJ2-1
CDR3aa: CASSRAANEKLFF; CDR3nt: TGCGCCAGCAGCAGGGCCGCTAATGAAAAACTGTTTTTT; v_gene: TRBV5-1; d_gene: -; abundance: -; j_gene: TRBJ1-4
CDR3aa: CASSLGGVPDTQYF; CDR3nt: TGTGCCAGCAGCTTGGGGGGGGTCCCGGATACGCAGTATTTT; v_gene: TRBV5-4; d_gene: -; abundance: -; j_gene: TRBJ2-3
CDR3aa: CASRFPGASPGELFF; CDR3nt: TGTGCCAGTAGATTCCCGGGAGCCAGCCCCGGGGAGCTGTTTTTT; v_gene: TRBV19; d_gene: -; abundance: few; j_gene: TRBJ2-2
CDR3aa: CASSPRDIRGDYGYTF; CDR3nt: TGTGCCAGCTCACCACGAGACATCAGGGGGGACTATGGCTACACCTTC; v_gene: TRBV18; d_gene: TRBD1; abundance: -; j_gene: TRBJ1-2
CDR3aa: CASSEYKVYSNQPQHF; CDR3nt: TGTGCCAGCAGTGAATATAAAGTTTATAGCAATCAGCCCCAGCATTTT; v_gene: TRBV6-1; d_gene: -; abundance: -; j_gene: TRBJ1-5
CDR3aa: CASSLPFSGSSYEQYF; CDR3nt: TGTGCCAGCAGCTTGCCCTTTAGCGGGAGCTCCTACGAGCAGTACTTC; v_gene: TRBV11-2; d_gene: TRBD2; abundance: -; j_gene: TRBJ2-7
CDR3aa: CASSSLRDTQYF; CDR3nt: TGTGCCAGCAGCTCCCTAAGAGATACGCAGTATTTT; v_gene: TRBV5-4; d_gene: -; abundance: -; j_gene: TRBJ2-3
CDR3aa: CASSRGGGQPQHF; CDR3nt: TGTGCCAGCAGCCGGGGGGGTGGCCAGCCCCAGCATTTT; v_gene: TRBV7-8; d_gene: -; abundance: -; j_gene: TRBJ1-5
CDR3aa: CASSQDPPSRGRETQYF; CDR3nt: TGTGCCAGCAGCCAAGATCCGCCTAGCAGGGGTCGAGAGACCCAGTACTTC; v_gene: TRBV3-1/TRBV3-2; d_gene: -; abundance: once; j_gene: TRBJ2-5
CDR3aa: CASMGGSPLHF; CDR3nt: TGTGCCAGCATGGGGGGTTCACCCCTCCACTTT; v_gene: TRBV28; d_gene: -; abundance: -; j_gene: TRBJ1-6
CDR3aa: CASSSMGAEDYGYTF; CDR3nt: TGTGCCAGCAGCTCGATGGGGGCGGAAGACTATGGCTACACCTTC; v_gene: TRBV7-2; d_gene: -; abundance: -; j_gene: TRBJ1-2
CDR3aa: CASSLERTNTIYF; CDR3nt: TGTGCCAGCAGCTTAGAGAGGACAAACACCATATATTTT; v_gene: TRBV7-2; d_gene: -; abundance: -; j_gene: TRBJ1-3
CDR3aa: CASRGQGTGELFF; CDR3nt: TGTGCCAGTAGGGGACAGGGGACAGGGGAGCTGTTTTTT; v_gene: TRBV19; d_gene: TRBD1; abundance: -; j_gene: TRBJ2-2
CDR3aa: CASSLNMQAAGDANEQFF; CDR3nt: TGTGCCAGCAGCTTAAATATGCAGGCAGCGGGAGACGCCAATGAGCAGTTCTTC; v_gene: TRBV7-3; d_gene: TRBD2; abundance: once; j_gene: TRBJ2-1
CDR3aa: CATSVEGLDGYTF; CDR3nt: TGTGCCACCAGTGTGGAGGGCTTGGATGGCTACACCTTC; v_gene: TRBV24-1; d_gene: -; abundance: -; j_gene: TRBJ1-2
CDR3aa: CASSMATGSGEAFF; CDR3nt: TGTGCCAGCAGTATGGCGACAGGGTCGGGTGAAGCTTTCTTT; v_gene: TRBV6-5; d_gene: TRBD1; abundance: -; j_gene: TRBJ1-1
CDR3aa: CASSLVWATDTQYF; CDR3nt: TGTGCCAGCAGCTTAGTCTGGGCCACAGATACGCAGTATTTT; v_gene: TRBV11-2; d_gene: -; abundance: -; j_gene: TRBJ2-3
CDR3aa: CASSPRDSEQYF; CDR3nt: TGTGCCAGCTCACCACGGGATTCCGAGCAGTACTTC; v_gene: TRBV18; d_gene: -; abundance: -; j_gene: TRBJ2-7
CDR3aa: CASSHGPGLATSYNEQFF; CDR3nt: TGTGCCAGCAGCCATGGACCGGGACTAGCGACTTCCTACAATGAGCAGTTCTTC; v_gene: TRBV3-1/TRBV3-2; d_gene: TRBD2; abundance: -; j_gene: TRBJ2-1